A selection of T cell receptor beta chains follows, all from one sample in a study of OX40 agonist ivuxolimab in advanced cancers. Clones were read by immunoSEQ multiplex PCR, and TCRdb kept only the in-frame ones, dropping some. Here the sample spans about 92,000 clones, over 75% being singletons. This specimen was CD4+ or CD8+ T cells sorted from blood, taken in a trial of the OX40 agonist ivuxolimab. These TCRs come from an adult with an advanced solid tumor such as melanoma, head and neck, liver or kidney cancer. CDR3s include the opening cysteine and the closing phenylalanine or tryptophan. D genes are given only for firm matches. Rows may omit the clone size; those that give it use once, few, many or a size class.

length: 15; V: TRBV6-5; J: TRBJ2-1; D: TRBD2; size: NA; CDR3: CASRRLAGLWNEQFF; DNA: TGTGCCAGCAGGCGACTAGCGGGATTATGGAATGAGCAGTTCTTC
length: 16; V: TRBV5-5; J: TRBJ2-1; D: NA; size: NA; CDR3: CASSPDGYSSYNEQFF; DNA: TGTGCCAGCAGCCCGGACGGATATAGCTCCTACAATGAGCAGTTCTTC
length: 13; V: TRBV29-1; J: TRBJ1-2; D: NA; size: few; CDR3: CSVRGSVFYGYTF; DNA: TGCAGCGTCCGAGGATCCGTCTTCTATGGCTACACCTTC
length: 12; V: TRBV10-3; J: TRBJ1-1; D: NA; size: NA; CDR3: CAISVSPTEAFF; DNA: TGTGCCATCAGTGTATCGCCGACTGAAGCTTTCTTT
length: 14; V: TRBV5-4; J: TRBJ2-2; D: NA; size: NA; CDR3: CASRPYSYTGELFF; DNA: TGTGCCAGCAGACCTTATAGCTACACCGGGGAGCTGTTTTTT
length: 16; V: TRBV4-2; J: TRBJ2-3; D: TRBD2; size: NA; CDR3: CASSQETSGRTDTQYF; DNA: TGTGCCAGCAGCCAAGAGACTAGCGGCCGCACAGATACGCAGTATTTT
length: 14; V: TRBV19; J: TRBJ2-7; D: NA; size: once; CDR3: CASSSRTPPYEQYF; DNA: TGTGCCAGTAGTTCAAGGACGCCTCCCTACGAGCAGTACTTC
length: 13; V: TRBV6-6; J: TRBJ1-1; D: NA; size: NA; CDR3: CASSQLMNTEAFF; DNA: TGTGCCAGCAGCCAACTCATGAACACTGAAGCTTTCTTT
length: 18; V: TRBV12-5; J: TRBJ2-3; D: TRBD1; size: NA; CDR3: CASGLVADGTGSADTQYF; DNA: TGTGCTAGTGGTTTGGTCGCGGACGGGACAGGGAGCGCAGATACGCAGTATTTT
length: 15; V: TRBV9; J: TRBJ2-5; D: NA; size: once; CDR3: CASSVAAGQKETQYF; DNA: TGTGCCAGCAGCGTAGCCGCCGGACAGAAAGAGACCCAGTACTTC
length: 15; V: TRBV6-1; J: TRBJ2-3; D: NA; size: NA; CDR3: CASSGPGRDTDTQYF; DNA: TGTGCCAGCAGTGGGCCCGGACGGGACACAGATACGCAGTATTTT
length: 15; V: TRBV9; J: TRBJ2-3; D: TRBD2; size: NA; CDR3: CASSVEDGRGGTQYF; DNA: TGTGCCAGCAGCGTAGAGGACGGGAGGGGTGGCACGCAGTATTTT
length: 12; V: TRBV5-4; J: TRBJ2-3; D: NA; size: NA; CDR3: CASSPNEDTQYF; DNA: TGTGCCAGCAGCCCGAACGAAGATACGCAGTATTTT
length: 15; V: TRBV18; J: TRBJ2-2; D: NA; size: NA; CDR3: CASGEVGGSTGELFF; DNA: TGTGCCAGCGGAGAGGTAGGAGGGAGCACCGGGGAGCTGTTTTTT
length: 13; V: TRBV6-5; J: TRBJ2-7; D: TRBD1; size: few; CDR3: CASSRDRGYEQYF; DNA: TGTGCCAGCAGTAGGGACAGGGGCTACGAGCAGTACTTC
length: 12; V: TRBV29-1; J: TRBJ2-7; D: TRBD2; size: NA; CDR3: CSVRGGVGEQYF; DNA: TGCAGCGTCCGGGGGGGGGTGGGCGAGCAGTACTTC
length: 14; V: TRBV2; J: TRBJ2-5; D: TRBD1; size: NA; CDR3: CASGWGQGKETQYF; DNA: TGTGCCAGCGGATGGGGACAGGGGAAGGAGACCCAGTACTTC
length: 15; V: TRBV28; J: TRBJ2-1; D: NA; size: NA; CDR3: CASSLAGITYNEQFF; DNA: TGTGCCAGCAGTTTGGCCGGAATTACCTACAATGAGCAGTTCTTC
length: 17; V: TRBV4-1; J: TRBJ2-3; D: TRBD2; size: NA; CDR3: CASSLSGTSTIQDTQYF; DNA: TGCGCCAGCAGCCTATCCGGGACTAGCACAATTCAGGATACGCAGTATTTT
length: 16; V: TRBV7-3; J: TRBJ2-2; D: TRBD2; size: NA; CDR3: CASSPTSARGTGELFF; DNA: TGTGCCAGCAGTCCTACTAGCGCGCGGGGCACCGGGGAGCTGTTTTTT
length: 14; V: TRBV9; J: TRBJ1-1; D: NA; size: NA; CDR3: CASSLFWMNTEAFF; DNA: TGTGCCAGCAGCCTTTTCTGGATGAACACTGAAGCTTTCTTT
length: 16; V: TRBV27; J: TRBJ1-1; D: TRBD1; size: NA; CDR3: CASSLSWTGSSFKAFF; DNA: TGTGCCAGCAGTTTATCCTGGACAGGGTCTTCATTTAAAGCTTTCTTT
length: 14; V: TRBV7-9; J: TRBJ2-3; D: NA; size: NA; CDR3: CASSFRGLADTQYF; DNA: TGTGCCAGCAGCTTCAGAGGACTGGCAGATACGCAGTATTTT
length: 14; V: TRBV10-3; J: TRBJ1-1; D: TRBD1; size: few; CDR3: CAIRPGQGITEAFF; DNA: TGTGCCATCAGACCGGGACAGGGGATCACTGAAGCTTTCTTT
length: 10; V: TRBV20-1; J: TRBJ2-1; D: NA; size: NA; CDR3: CSAEYNEQFF; DNA: TGCAGTGCAGAATACAATGAGCAGTTCTTC
length: 10; V: TRBV21-1; J: TRBJ1-5; D: NA; size: NA; CDR3: CASSKEPQHF; DNA: TGTGCCAGCAGCAAAGAACCCCAGCATTTT
length: 12; V: TRBV29-1; J: TRBJ2-5; D: NA; size: NA; CDR3: CSVERIQETQYF; DNA: TGCAGCGTTGAAAGGATTCAAGAGACCCAGTACTTC
length: 15; V: TRBV7-2; J: TRBJ2-7; D: NA; size: NA; CDR3: CASSSRPTTGFEQYF; DNA: TGTGCCAGCAGCTCCCGACCCACTACAGGGTTTGAGCAGTACTTC
length: 17; V: TRBV7-3; J: TRBJ2-3; D: NA; size: NA; CDR3: CASSPQGGGAFTDTQYF; DNA: TGTGCCAGCAGCCCACAAGGTGGGGGAGCCTTCACAGATACGCAGTATTTT